Listed below are T cell receptor beta chains from one sample, sequenced in a study of molecular identifiers for immune sequencing clone quantification. TCRdb recomputed calls from the PCR reads with MiXCR, one row per CDR3 protein. The sample yields around 89,000 distinct CDR3 sequences, under 20% seen once. Input material: naive CD8+ T cells from blood, with Jurkat cell RNA spiked in. These receptors were taken from a human donor in good health. Some libraries in this study had Jurkat cell RNA spiked in. CDR3s include the opening cysteine and the closing phenylalanine or tryptophan. D genes are given only for firm matches. Clone size, where shown, is once, few, many, or a class for clones that have expanded.

clone_size,d_call,v_call,j_call,cdr3_nt,cdr3_aa
many,TRBD2,TRBV7-6,TRBJ2-3,TGTGCCAGCAGCTTAAGAGGCGGGAGGGATACGCAGTATTTT,CASSLRGGRDTQYF
many,TRBD1,TRBV6-4,TRBJ2-2,TGTGCCAGCAGTGGAAAAGACAGGGGCGCGAACACCGGGGAGCTGTTTTTT,CASSGKDRGANTGELFF
.,.,TRBV7-9,TRBJ2-3,TGCGCCAGCGGCTTAGGGCTTTCCGATACGCAGTATTTT,CASGLGLSDTQYF
many,TRBD2,TRBV7-6,TRBJ2-1,TGTGCCAGCAGCTTAAATTTGGGCGGGAGGGCGTACAATGAGCAGTTCTTC,CASSLNLGGRAYNEQFF
many,.,TRBV20-1,TRBJ1-3,TGCAGTGCTAGACCACGGGGGATTCACACCATATATTTT,CSARPRGIHTIYF
many,.,TRBV13,TRBJ1-1,TGTGCCAGCAGCTTAGTAGACGCGGCTTTCTTT,CASSLVDAAFF
many,.,TRBV30,TRBJ1-1,TGTGCCTGGAGTGTAGCAAGAAGCACTGAAGCTTTCTTT,CAWSVARSTEAFF
many,.,TRBV29-1,TRBJ2-1,TGCAGCGTTGAAACGGAGTACACCGGGGGCGCTTGGAATGAGCAGTTCTTC,CSVETEYTGGAWNEQFF
many,.,TRBV19,TRBJ1-2,TGTGCCAGTAGTATGGGGACATACGGCTACACCTTC,CASSMGTYGYTF
.,.,TRBV7-2,TRBJ2-7,TGTGCCAGCAGCGAAGTCGGGGGGCCTAGCTACGAGCAGTACTTC,CASSEVGGPSYEQYF